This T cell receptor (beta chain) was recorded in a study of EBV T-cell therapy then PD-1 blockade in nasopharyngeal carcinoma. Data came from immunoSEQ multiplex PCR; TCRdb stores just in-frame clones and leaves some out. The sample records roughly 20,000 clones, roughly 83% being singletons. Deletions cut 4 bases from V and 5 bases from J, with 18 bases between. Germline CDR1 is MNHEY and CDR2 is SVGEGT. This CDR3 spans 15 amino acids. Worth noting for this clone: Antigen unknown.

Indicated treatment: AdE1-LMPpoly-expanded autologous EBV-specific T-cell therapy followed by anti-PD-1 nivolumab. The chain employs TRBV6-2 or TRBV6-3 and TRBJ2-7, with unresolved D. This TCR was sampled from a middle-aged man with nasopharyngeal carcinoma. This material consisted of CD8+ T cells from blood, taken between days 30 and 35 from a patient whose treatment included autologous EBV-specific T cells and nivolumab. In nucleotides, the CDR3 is TGTGCCAGCAGTTCGCCCAGGTTACTCCGGGACGAGCAGTACTTC. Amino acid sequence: CASSSPRLLRDEQYF.